This TCR beta chain was sequenced in a study of human T cells and chemical hapten exposure. Study-level information: Minor volume differences among pooled libraries chiefly drove per-sample TCR yield variation.

CDR1 and CDR2 (germline): MNHEY, SVGEGT. The ends were cut back, 4 bases at V and 4 bases at J, with 10 bases in the middle. The CDR3 extends over 13 amino acids. Time point defined: pre-sensitization, week 0. Treatment meaning: therapeutic diphenylcyclopropenone sensitization with weekly scalp DPC. Unique molecular identifiers were affixed to discrete cDNA molecules within the library. One entry per CDR3 protein results from TCRdb running MiXCR on the RACE reads. The table includes under 300,000 distinct CDR3 sequences, roughly 8% detected once. The sample holds many counts of this clonotype. The sample consisted of whole blood, taken in connection with sensitization to the hapten diphenylcyclopropenone (DPC). The gene calls are TRBV6-2 or TRBV6-3 and TRBJ2-5; either TRBD1 or TRBD2 may supply D (6 bases each). The origin of this receptor is a man between 18 and 35 years old with alopecia areata. Some clones in this sample may be carry-over from other donors' samples. CDR3 sequence reads: CASSSGARETQYF. The CDR3 DNA reads as TGTGCCAGCAGTTCGGGGGCGCGAGAGACCCAGTACTTC.